The 26 T cell receptor beta chains in this list originate from one sample, sequenced in a study of OX40 agonist ivuxolimab in advanced cancers. Library preparation was by the immunoSEQ multiplex PCR assay. Not all clones reach the TCRdb copy of this immuneACCESS table, which keeps in-frame sequences only. Checked studies attribute under half of the gap to unresolved V genes and leave the rest unexplained. For this sample there are 80,000 or so clones; about 85% appear just once. 2% to 2.5% of the sample goes to the ten largest clones. Sequenced material: CD4+ or CD8+ T cells sorted from blood, taken in a trial of the OX40 agonist ivuxolimab. Every receptor here comes from an adult with an advanced solid tumor such as melanoma, head and neck, liver or kidney cancer.

The chain recombines TRBV2 with TRBJ2-1; TRBD1 aligns across 10 bases. V lost 10 bases and J lost 12; bases outside the gene matches: 15. This CDR3 spans 14 amino acids. Germline CDR1 SNHLY, CDR2 FYNNEI. The CDR3 spells CATSATGGNIGQFF. In DNA form, the CDR3 reads TGTGCCACTTCCGCGACAGGGGGCAATATTGGGCAGTTCTTC.

A note on this clone: At one of its ends the junction is not consistent with the germline gene, which may arise from a read error. In DNA form, the CDR3 reads TGCTGTGGGGGACTAGCGGGCACCACAGATACGCAGTATTTT. Translated, it gives CCGGLAGTTDTQYF. The chain has TRBV7-2 and TRBJ2-3; 12 nucleotides agree with TRBD2. In germline, CDR1 is SGHTA, CDR2 FQGNSA. CDR3 size: 14 residues.

The chain couples TRBV2 to TRBJ1-2, with D maybe TRBD1 (5 bases). The germline V and J ends were trimmed by 2 bases and 6 bases, with 16 bases remaining between them. Germline V gene lookup returns CDR1 SNHLY and CDR2 FYNNEI. The CDR3 length is 15 residues. The CDR3 region is CASSETPRGVNGYTF. The CDR3, as DNA: TGTGCCAGCAGTGAAACCCCGCGGGGGGTTAATGGCTACACCTTC.

The chain joins TRBV7-7 to TRBJ2-2; TRBD1 is a possible D gene (5 bases). Deletions cut 5 bases from V and 1 base from J, with 11 bases between. Germline V gene sequence: CDR1 SSHAT, CDR2 FNYEAQ (reference sequence). This CDR3 is built from 15 residues. The CDR3 protein is CASSTDIMNTGELFF. The CDR3 nucleotides are TGTGCCAGCAGCACGGACATTATGAACACCGGGGAGCTGTTTTTT. Looking up the rest from reference TRBV7-7 and TRBJ2-2 gives the full variable domain: GAGVSQSPRYKVTKRGQDVTLRCDPISSHATLYWYQQALGQGPEFLTYFNYEAQPDKSGLPSDRFSAERPEGSISTLTIQRTEQRDSAMYRCASSTDIMNTGELFFGEGSRLTVL.

The chain links TRBV7-9 to TRBJ2-7, with 7 bases identical to TRBD1. The junction had 5 bases not matched to a gene; V was cut back by 5 bases and J by 1 base. The germline CDR1 and CDR2 sequences are SEHNR and FQNEAQ (reference sequence). The CDR3 totals 14 residues. The CDR3 is CASSDRERSYEQYF. The CDR3 DNA reads TGTGCCAGCAGCGACAGGGAACGTTCCTACGAGCAGTACTTC.

This clone was seen a single time. The gene calls are TRBV5-1 and TRBJ2-5; 8 bases map to TRBD1. With the DNA end fitting TRBJ2-7 better, the J assignment may be wrong. The CDR3 is 15 amino acids. Germline CDR1 is SGHRS and CDR2 is YFSETQ. The CDR3: CASSWQQGAGYEQYF. In DNA, the CDR3 is TGCGCCAGCAGCTGGCAGCAGGGGGCAGGGTACGAGCAGTACTTC.

This chain links TRBV11-2 with TRBJ2-7, with a tentative D call TRBD1 (6 bases). Per germline, CDR1 SGHAT and CDR2 FQNNGV. The CDR3 has 17 residues. The V end was cut by 3 bases, the J end by 6 bases, with 24 bases between. CDR3 protein: CASSLIQGRATTGEQYF. In DNA, the CDR3 is TGTGCCAGCAGCTTGATACAGGGCAGGGCGACTACGGGCGAGCAGTACTTC.

The chain uses TRBV18 and TRBJ2-1; D is unclear. The CDR3 consists of 11 residues. Germline CDR1 and CDR2: KGHSH and LQKENI. Trimming shortened V by 8 bases and J by 7 bases, and 9 bases separated the two germline ends. Here the CDR3 reads CASHLENEQFF. The CDR3 DNA sequence: TGTGCCAGCCACCTGGAGAATGAGCAGTTCTTC.

The chain couples TRBV19 to TRBJ1-1; D is unresolved. The CDR3 totals 13 residues. Trimming stripped 4 bases from V and 2 bases from J, with 8 bases between. CDR1 and CDR2 (germline): LNHDA, SQIVND (reference sequence). The CDR3 loop reads CASSRNGNTEAFF. For the CDR3, the DNA is TGTGCCAGTAGTAGGAACGGTAACACTGAAGCTTTCTTT.

Concerning this clone itself: One end of the junction varies from germline; a read error may be responsible. This chain joins TRBV15 and TRBJ2-4; weak D call: TRBD1 (7 bases). CDR1 and CDR2 (germline): LNHNV, YYDKDF (reference sequence). The CDR3 is 13 residues long. This chain's CDR3 is CATREGTDLFPFF. CDR3 nucleotides: TGTGCCACCAGGGAGGGGACAGATCTTTTTCCCTTTTTC. The full variable domain, its missing parts supplied by reference TRBV15 and TRBJ2-4, is DAMVIQNPRYQVTQFGKPVTLSCSQTLNHNVMYWYQQKSSQAPKLLFHYYDKDFNNEADTPDNFQSRRPNTSFCFLDIRSPGLGDTAMYLCATREGTDLFPFFGAGTRLSVL.

The chain couples TRBV10-1 to TRBJ2-5, with a weak D call TRBD1 (8 bases). Deletions cut 3 bases from V and 4 bases from J, with 15 bases between. The CDR3 is made up of 15 amino acids. Germline lookup yields CDR1 WNHNN and CDR2 SYGVQD (reference sequence). In DNA, the CDR3 is TGCGCCAGCAGTGAAGCAACAGGGGGGGGAGAGACCCAGTACTTC. Translation: CASSEATGGGETQYF.

The chain employs TRBV18 and TRBJ2-3; the D gene is possibly TRBD2 (6 bases). CDR3 size: 15 residues. Germline V lookup: CDR1 KGHSH, CDR2 LQKENI. V was clipped by 1 base and J by 1 base, with 9 bases between them. The CDR3 protein is CASSPRGLGTDTQYF. The CDR3 nucleotides are TGTGCCAGCTCACCACGGGGACTTGGCACAGATACGCAGTATTTT.

The chain combines TRBV18 with TRBJ2-1, with D possibly being TRBD1 (5 bases). The CDR3 sequence is 12 residues long. CDR1 is KGHSH, CDR2 LQKENI, per germline. V dropped 2 bases and J dropped 6 bases, with 5 bases sitting between them. Here the CDR3 DNA reads TGTGCCAGCTCACCAGGGGCCAATGAGCAGTTCTTC. Its translation: CASSPGANEQFF.

The chain carries TRBV11-3 and TRBJ2-7, with 8 bases matching TRBD2. Trimming removed 1 base from V and 6 bases from J; junction bases left unmatched: 5. Germline V lookup: CDR1 SGHNT, CDR2 YENEEA. This CDR3 contains 14 residues. The CDR3 spells CASSLGGTRSEQYF. The CDR3 DNA reads TGTGCCAGCAGCTTAGGGGGGACTAGAAGCGAGCAGTACTTC.

The chain joins TRBV30 to TRBJ2-4, with a weak D call TRBD1 (6 bases). The CDR3 covers 15 residues. With 0 bases removed from V and 2 bases from J, the gap between germline ends came to 11 bases. Germline V lookup: CDR1 GTSNPN, CDR2 SVGIG (reference sequence). CDR3 sequence (DNA): TGTGCCTGGAGTGTCTCAGGGGTGACCAAAAACATTCAGTACTTC. Translating gives CAWSVSGVTKNIQYF. The whole variable domain, remainder taken from reference TRBV30 and TRBJ2-4, is SQTIHQWPATLVQPVGSPLSLECTVEGTSNPNLYWYRQAAGRGLQLLFYSVGIGQISSEVPQNLSASRPQDRQFILSSKKLLLSDSGFYLCAWSVSGVTKNIQYFGAGTRLSVL.

V usage is TRBV19 and J usage is TRBJ2-3; 13 bases are a match to TRBD2. There are 19 residues in the CDR3. After removal of 3 bases from V and 3 bases from J, the junction contained 12 bases not matched to a gene. Per the germline V gene, CDR1 is LNHDA and CDR2 is SQIVND (reference sequence). CDR3 residues: CASSIPLWTSGRVTDTQYF. The CDR3 DNA reads as TGTGCCAGTAGTATCCCCCTATGGACTAGCGGGAGAGTAACAGATACGCAGTATTTT.

The chain employs TRBV29-1 and TRBJ2-3; no reliable D call. This CDR3 has 11 residues. CDR1 and CDR2 (germline): SQVTM, ANQGSEA. V was pared by 6 bases and J by 4 bases, with 8 bases between. The CDR3 is CSVVLADTQYF. The CDR3 DNA reads as TGCAGCGTGGTACTGGCAGATACGCAGTATTTT.

This clone was seen a single time. V gene TRBV7-2 combines with J gene TRBJ1-2; D is uncertain. The CDR3 is 13 residues long. Germline V CDR1 and CDR2: SGHTA, FQGNSA. The germline V and J ends were trimmed by 1 base and 5 bases, with 8 bases remaining between them. DNA for the CDR3: TGTGCCAGCAGCTTAGTAGGACTTTATGGCTACACCTTC. It encodes CASSLVGLYGYTF.

This chain links TRBV5-1 with TRBJ1-1, with a tentative D call TRBD1 (5 bases). CDR1 and CDR2 from the germline V gene are SGHRS and YFSETQ. This CDR3 contains 13 residues. Trimming left V 5 bases short and J 4 bases short, with 12 bases between. The CDR3 here is CASSPGQATEAFF. CDR3 nucleotides: TGCGCCAGCAGTCCGGGGCAGGCCACTGAAGCTTTCTTT.

The V gene is TRBV6-1, the J gene TRBJ1-5, with TRBD1 matching over 8 bases. V lost 6 bases and J lost 4; bases outside the gene matches: 8. This CDR3 contains 15 residues. From germline, CDR1 is MNHNS and CDR2 SASEGT. The CDR3 is CASRPPRTGNQPQHF. The CDR3 DNA sequence: TGTGCCAGCAGGCCTCCGAGGACAGGGAATCAGCCCCAGCATTTT.

The chain employs TRBV6-1 and TRBJ1-2; D ambiguous. The CDR3 runs to 10 residues. Per germline, CDR1 MNHNS and CDR2 SASEGT. The germline V and J ends were trimmed by 8 bases and 6 bases, with 7 bases remaining between them. CDR3 bases: TGTGCCAGCTACTACCATGGCTACACCTTC. Its translation is CASYYHGYTF.

The chain links TRBV19 to TRBJ2-4; 7 bases are shared with TRBD1. Looked up from germline, CDR1 is LNHDA and CDR2 is SQIVND (reference sequence). The V gene end was trimmed by 6 bases and the J gene end by 1 base; junction bases not matched to a gene: 3. This CDR3 spans 14 amino acids. CDR3 DNA sequence: TGTGCCAGTAGCTCGACAGGGGCCAAAAACATTCAGTACTTC. The encoded protein is CASSSTGAKNIQYF.

This rearrangement joins TRBV29-1 to TRBJ2-6, with TRBD2 as a possible D gene (5 bases). The CDR3 is made up of 14 amino acids. CDR1 and CDR2 (germline): SQVTM, ANQGSEA. V dropped 7 bases and J dropped 3 bases, with 13 bases sitting between them. CDR3 region: CSAVGGSGANVLTF. The CDR3 DNA reads TGCAGCGCCGTGGGTGGGAGTGGGGCCAACGTCCTGACTTTC.

The chain joins TRBV11-2 to TRBJ2-5; D is unresolved. The V gene's germline CDR1 is SGHAT and CDR2 FQNNGV. This CDR3 region has 15 residues. With 1 base removed from V and 0 bases from J, the gap between germline ends came to 9 bases. The DNA for the CDR3 is TGTGCCAGCAGCTTAGGAGCGACGTACCAAGAGACCCAGTACTTC. Its translation is CASSLGATYQETQYF.

The chain employs TRBV6-1 and TRBJ2-4, with D possibly matching TRBD1 (6 bases). The CDR3 is made up of 15 amino acids. Germline values: CDR1 MNHNS, CDR2 SASEGT. V was cut by 5 bases and J by 7 bases, with 18 bases left in between. The CDR3: CASSPGPGVGNIQYF. In DNA form, the CDR3 reads TGTGCCAGCAGTCCAGGGCCAGGGGTTGGGAACATTCAGTACTTC.

This clone occurred a few times. The genes are TRBV6-1 and TRBJ1-6, with TRBD1 identical over 9 bases. The V and J ends lost 4 bases and 9 bases, in that order; junction bases with no gene match: 4. The CDR3 runs to 14 residues. The germline V gene has CDR1 MNHNS and CDR2 SASEGT. This chain's CDR3 is CASSVDRGTSPLHF. As DNA, the CDR3 is TGTGCCAGCAGTGTCGACAGGGGGACTTCACCCCTCCACTTT.